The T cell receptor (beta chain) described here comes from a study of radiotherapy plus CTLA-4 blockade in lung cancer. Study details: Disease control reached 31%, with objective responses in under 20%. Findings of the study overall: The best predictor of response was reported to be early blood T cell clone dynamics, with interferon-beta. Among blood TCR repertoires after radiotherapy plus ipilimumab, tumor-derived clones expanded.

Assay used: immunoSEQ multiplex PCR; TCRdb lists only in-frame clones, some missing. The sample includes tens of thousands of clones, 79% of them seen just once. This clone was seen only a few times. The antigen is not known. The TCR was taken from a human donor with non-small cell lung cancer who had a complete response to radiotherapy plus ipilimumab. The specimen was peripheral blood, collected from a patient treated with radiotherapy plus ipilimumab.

The DNA of the CDR3 is TGTGCCAGCAGCGTAGACAGGGGACGGGCCTACGAGCAGTACTTC. Translation: CASSVDRGRAYEQYF. The chain recombines TRBV7-2 with TRBJ2-7; 8 nucleotides match TRBD1. Germline CDR1 and CDR2: SGHTA and FQGNSA. The CDR3 spans 15 residues. Trimming took 5 bases from V and 2 from J; bases not matched to a gene: 8.